What follows are 21 T cell receptor beta chains derived from one specimen sequenced in a study of human thymus T cells. From resections taken during corrective heart surgery, the thymus tissue was obtained. The method was immunoSEQ multiplex PCR; TCRdb's version includes in-frame clones alone and lacks a portion of them. The sample yields tens of thousands of clones, roughly 96% seen once. Sequenced input: thymus tissue. The receptor set was obtained from a girl in the first two years of life with a congenital heart defect but otherwise immunologically healthy.

The chain has TRBV5-4 and TRBJ2-3; 15 bases map to TRBD2. Germline V gene lookup returns CDR1 SGHNT and CDR2 YYREEE (reference sequence). V shed 4 bases and J 3 bases; nucleotides not matched to a gene: 12. The CDR3 has 19 amino acids. The CDR3 protein is CASSGGLAGGFLSTDTQYF. The CDR3 bases are TGTGCCAGCAGCGGTGGACTAGCGGGAGGGTTTTTGTCTACAGATACGCAGTATTTT. Complete variable domain (other parts from reference TRBV5-4 and TRBJ2-3): ETGVTQSPTHLIKTRGQQVTLRCSSQSGHNTVSWYQQALGQGPQFIFQYYREEENGRGNFPPRFSGLQFPNYSSELNVNALELDDSALYLCASSGGLAGGFLSTDTQYFGPGTRLTVL.

This sequence joins TRBV19 and TRBJ2-4; D is perhaps TRBD2 (6 bases). Germline CDR1 reads LNHDA; CDR2 reads SQIVND (reference sequence). The CDR3 spans 16 residues. V was cut by 2 bases and J by 0 bases, with 11 bases left in between. This CDR3 reads CASSIRLGGAKNIQYF. The CDR3 nucleotides read TGTGCCAGTAGTATAAGGCTCGGGGGAGCCAAAAACATTCAGTACTTC.

The chain has TRBV6-1 and TRBJ2-3, with 9 bases aligning to TRBD2. V gave up 3 bases and J gave up 4 bases; unmatched junction bases: 20. Per the germline V gene, CDR1 is MNHNS and CDR2 is SASEGT. The CDR3 runs 20 residues. The CDR3 loop is CASSDGPTRRREGRADTQYF. As DNA, the CDR3 is TGTGCCAGCAGTGATGGACCAACTCGGAGGCGGGAGGGCCGAGCAGATACGCAGTATTTT.

V gene TRBV15 combines with J gene TRBJ1-5, with D possibly matching TRBD1 (5 bases). Germline-derived CDR1 and CDR2 are LNHNV and YYDKDF (reference sequence). V dropped 9 bases and J dropped 7 bases, with 16 bases sitting between them. The CDR3 runs 13 residues. The DNA of the CDR3 is TGTGCCACTGGGGAGGGAGGGGTACAGCCCCAGCATTTT. Translating gives CATGEGGVQPQHF.

J is TRBJ1-2 and V is TRBV5-6, with 9 bases identical to TRBD1. Germline V gene data show CDR1 as SGHDT and CDR2 as YYEEEE. The CDR3 is 14 amino acids. V dropped 4 bases and J dropped 5; count of bases not matched to a gene: 6. CDR3 nucleotides: TGTGCCAGCAGCCCCTCGACAGGGGGATATGGCTACACCTTC. Its translation: CASSPSTGGYGYTF.

The rearrangement joins TRBV4-3 to TRBJ2-7, with 7 bases fitting TRBD2. V dropped 6 bases and J dropped 2; count of bases not matched to a gene: 10. The V gene's germline CDR1 is LGHNA and CDR2 YSLEER. This CDR3 contains 15 residues. CDR3 DNA: TGCGCCAGCAGTCTATGGGAGGGAATGCCCTACGAGCAGTACTTC. Translating it yields CASSLWEGMPYEQYF.

The chain has TRBV2 and TRBJ2-1; 10 bases align to TRBD2. The CDR3 has 12 residues. The V segment lost 8 bases and the J segment 8 bases; nucleotides outside the gene matches: 3. Germline V gene data show CDR1 as SNHLY and CDR2 as FYNNEI. This CDR3 reads CASVLAGDEQFF. DNA for the CDR3: TGTGCCAGCGTCCTAGCGGGAGATGAGCAGTTCTTC.

The sample holds one count of this clone. The rearrangement links TRBV19 to TRBJ2-7, with 11 bases that match TRBD1. V gave up 2 bases and J gave up 2 bases; unmatched junction bases: 2. The CDR3 loop spans 15 amino acids. CDR1 is LNHDA and CDR2 is SQIVND in the germline V gene (reference sequence). The CDR3 spells CASSISGQGAYEQYF. The CDR3 DNA follows: TGTGCCAGTAGTATATCGGGACAGGGGGCCTACGAGCAGTACTTC. Drawing the rest from reference TRBV19 and TRBJ2-7, the complete variable domain is DGGITQSPKYLFRKEGQNVTLSCEQNLNHDAMYWYRQDPGQGLRLIYYSQIVNDFQKGDIAEGYSVSREKKESFPLTVTSAQKNPTAFYLCASSISGQGAYEQYFGPGTRLTVT.

The rearrangement uses TRBV14 and TRBJ1-3; no definite D call. Trimming shortened V by 0 bases and J by 0 bases, and 12 bases separated the two germline ends. Looked up from germline, CDR1 is SGHDN and CDR2 is FVKESK. CDR3 size: 17 residues. CDR3 nucleotide sequence: TGTGCCAGCAGCCAAGATAACAGACGGCGCTCTGGAAACACCATATATTTT. As protein: CASSQDNRRRSGNTIYF.

The chain has TRBV29-1 and TRBJ2-7, with 9 bases fitting TRBD1. Germline V lookup: CDR1 SQVTM, CDR2 ANQGSEA. The CDR3 is 13 amino acids. The V and J ends lost 6 bases and 1 base, in that order; junction bases with no gene match: 4. CDR3: CSVRTGASYEQYF. CDR3 nucleotide sequence: TGCAGCGTGCGGACAGGGGCATCCTACGAGCAGTACTTC.

This chain joins TRBV28 and TRBJ1-3; D not resolved. V lost 4 bases, J lost 0 bases, and 13 bases lay in between. Germline V lookup: CDR1 MDHEN, CDR2 SYDVKM. The CDR3 is 16 residues long. CDR3: CASSSCSTASGNTIYF. Here the CDR3 DNA reads TGTGCCAGCAGTTCCTGTTCTACCGCCTCTGGAAACACCATATATTTT. Based on the CDR3 plus reference TRBV28 and TRBJ1-3, the full variable domain is DVKVTQSSRYLVKRTGEKVFLECVQDMDHENMFWYRQDPGLGLRLIYFSYDVKMKEKGDIPEGYSVSREKKERFSLILESASTNQTSMYLCASSSCSTASGNTIYFGEGSWLTVV.

J is TRBJ2-1 and V is TRBV15; TRBD2 matches 10 bases. Germline V gene lookup returns CDR1 LNHNV and CDR2 YYDKDF (reference sequence). Trimming removed 1 base from V and 4 bases from J; junction bases left unmatched: 7. The CDR3 consists of 17 residues. CDR3 residues: CATSRVASGSLYNEQFF. The CDR3 DNA reads as TGTGCCACCAGCAGAGTGGCTAGCGGGAGCCTATACAATGAGCAGTTCTTC.

The V and J genes are TRBV28 and TRBJ2-3; D unresolved. Germline V CDR1 and CDR2: MDHEN, SYDVKM. The V gene lost 6 bases and the J gene lost 1 base, with 11 bases spanning the gap. The CDR3 consists of 14 residues. The CDR3 sequence is CASSYGPRTDTQYF. The CDR3 coding sequence is TGTGCCAGCAGCTACGGACCTCGCACAGATACGCAGTATTTT.

Here the CDR3 reads CASSRNSQTSGRLHTGELFF. The CDR3, as DNA: TGTGCCAGCAGCCGGAATTCGCAGACTAGCGGGAGACTACACACCGGGGAGCTGTTTTTT. The rearrangement joins TRBV4-2 to TRBJ2-2; 12 bases align to TRBD2. The J segment lost 3 bases and the V segment lost 4 bases, leaving 15 bases of the junction unmatched. The CDR3 is made up of 20 amino acids. Germline CDR1 reads LGHNA; CDR2 reads YNFKEQ.

The chain combines TRBV25-1 with TRBJ2-5; TRBD2 is a possible D gene (6 bases). Germline CDR1 and CDR2: MGHDK and SYGVNS. This CDR3 comprises 16 residues. Deletions cut 6 bases from V and 1 base from J, with 18 bases between. The CDR3 spells CASRQGRGRPQETQYF. Written as DNA, the CDR3 is TGTGCCAGCAGGCAGGGCCGAGGGAGGCCCCAAGAGACCCAGTACTTC. Full variable domain (remainder filled in from reference TRBV25-1 and TRBJ2-5): EADIYQTPRYLVIGTGKKITLECSQTMGHDKMYWYQQDPGMELHLIHYSYGVNSTEKGDLSSESTVSRIRTEHFPLTLESARPSHTSQYLCASRQGRGRPQETQYFGPGTRLLVL.

The chain joins TRBV9 to TRBJ2-1; TRBD2 agrees at 10 bases. CDR3 length equals 15 residues. V was clipped by 0 bases and J by 5 bases; unmatched bases: 2. Germline V gives CDR1 SGDLS, CDR2 YYNGEE. The CDR3 loop reads CASSVEREGHNEQFF. CDR3 bases: TGTGCCAGCAGCGTAGAGCGGGAGGGCCACAATGAGCAGTTCTTC.

This clone was picked up one time. One end of the junction is discordant with germline, which a read error may explain. V is TRBV14 and J is TRBJ2-4; 7 bases fit TRBD1. This CDR3 region has 9 residues. Germline CDR1 and CDR2: SGHDN and FVKESK. The CDR3 DNA reads TGTGCCAGCAGCCAGACAGGGTGCTTC. Translating it yields CASSQTGCF.

The CDR3 spells CASSLHRQAPQETQYF. The CDR3 DNA reads as TGTGCCAGCAGTCTCCACCGACAGGCCCCCCAAGAGACCCAGTACTTC. This chain connects TRBV28 to TRBJ2-5; D possibly corresponds to TRBD1 (6 bases). V was pared by 5 bases and J by 1 base, with 17 bases between. From germline, CDR1 is MDHEN and CDR2 SYDVKM. This CDR3 is built from 16 residues.

The chain joins TRBV11-3 to TRBJ2-2, with unresolved D. From germline, CDR1 is SGHNT and CDR2 YENEEA. V dropped 0 bases and J dropped 0 bases, with 8 bases sitting between them. There are 16 residues in the CDR3. The CDR3 sequence: CASSLDGSPNTGELFF. Written as DNA, the CDR3 is TGTGCCAGCAGCTTAGACGGGTCCCCGAACACCGGGGAGCTGTTTTTT.

The chain couples TRBV10-2 to TRBJ2-7; 11 nucleotides align to TRBD2. The CDR3 has 15 residues. Germline loops: CDR1 WSHSY, CDR2 SAAADI. The J segment lost 5 bases and the V segment lost 4 bases, leaving 7 bases of the junction unmatched. CDR3 sequence: CASSGLAGGANEQYF. In nucleotides, the CDR3 is TGCGCCAGCAGTGGGCTAGCGGGAGGAGCCAACGAGCAGTACTTC.

Only a few counts were recorded for this clone. V usage is TRBV4-3 and J usage is TRBJ2-7; 11 nucleotides line up with TRBD2. Germline V gene data show CDR1 as LGHNA and CDR2 as YSLEER. After removal of 0 bases from V and 6 bases from J, the junction contained 4 bases not matched to a gene. The CDR3 spans 15 residues. CDR3 loop: CASSQETSGTGEQYF. Written as DNA, the CDR3 is TGCGCCAGCAGCCAAGAGACTAGCGGGACGGGCGAGCAGTACTTC.